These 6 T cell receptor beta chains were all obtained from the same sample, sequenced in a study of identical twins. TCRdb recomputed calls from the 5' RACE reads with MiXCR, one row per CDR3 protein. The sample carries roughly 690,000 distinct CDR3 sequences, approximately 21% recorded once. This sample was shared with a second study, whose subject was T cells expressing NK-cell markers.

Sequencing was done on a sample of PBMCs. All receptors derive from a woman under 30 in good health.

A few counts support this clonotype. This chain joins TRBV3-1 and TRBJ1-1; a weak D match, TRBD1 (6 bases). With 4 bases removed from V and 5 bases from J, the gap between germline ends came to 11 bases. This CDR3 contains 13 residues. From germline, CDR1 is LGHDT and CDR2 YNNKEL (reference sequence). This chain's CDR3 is CASSRAGVTEAFF. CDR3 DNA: TGTGCCAGCAGCCGAGCAGGGGTAACTGAAGCTTTCTTT.

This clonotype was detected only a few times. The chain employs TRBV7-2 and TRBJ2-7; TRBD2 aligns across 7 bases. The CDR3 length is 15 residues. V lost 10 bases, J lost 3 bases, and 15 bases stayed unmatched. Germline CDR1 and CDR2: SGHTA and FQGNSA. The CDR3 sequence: CATSISGTTSYEQYF. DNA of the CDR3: TGTGCCACAAGCATATCCGGGACTACGAGCTACGAGCAGTACTTC.

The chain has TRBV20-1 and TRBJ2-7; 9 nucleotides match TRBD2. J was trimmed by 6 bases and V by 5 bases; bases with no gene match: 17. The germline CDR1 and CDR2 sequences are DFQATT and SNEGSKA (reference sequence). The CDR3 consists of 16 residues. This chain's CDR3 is CSAAPLSRQREAEQYF. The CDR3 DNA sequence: TGCAGTGCTGCACCCCTCTCCCGCCAGCGGGAGGCCGAGCAGTACTTC.

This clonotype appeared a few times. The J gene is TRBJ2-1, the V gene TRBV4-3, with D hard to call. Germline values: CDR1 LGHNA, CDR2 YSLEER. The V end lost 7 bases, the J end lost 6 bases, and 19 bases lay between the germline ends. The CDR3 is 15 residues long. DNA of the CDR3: TGCGCCAGCACACTGTCCCTAAACATCCTCAATGAGCAGTTCTTC. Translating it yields CASTLSLNILNEQFF.

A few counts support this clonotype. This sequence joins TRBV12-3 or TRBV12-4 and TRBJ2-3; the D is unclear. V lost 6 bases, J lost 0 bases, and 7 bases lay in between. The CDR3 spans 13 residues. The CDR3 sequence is CASSQKSTDTQYF. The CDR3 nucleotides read TGTGCCAGCAGCCAGAAAAGCACAGATACGCAGTATTTT.

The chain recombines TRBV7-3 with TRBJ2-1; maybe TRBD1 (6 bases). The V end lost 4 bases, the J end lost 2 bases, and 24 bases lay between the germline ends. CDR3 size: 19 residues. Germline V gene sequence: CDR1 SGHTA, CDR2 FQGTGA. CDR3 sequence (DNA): TGTGCCAGCAGCTGGGGGCCAGGGGATGAAGGGAACCCCTACAATGAGCAGTTCTTC. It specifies CASSWGPGDEGNPYNEQFF.